The 2 T cell receptor beta chains below all came from one sample that was sequenced in a study of blood T cells in healthy people across ages. Alongside a J-beta primer mix, a sample-barcoded 5' primer served in a second PCR lasting 7 to 11 cycles. TCRdb re-derived calls from the 5' RACE reads in MiXCR, one entry per CDR3 protein. The repertoire has 550,000 to 600,000 distinct CDR3 sequences, 25% to 30% of them found once; the top ten carry roughly 18%. The specimen was blood. The receptors originated from a woman aged 70-85 years in good health.

V gene TRBV20-1 combines with J gene TRBJ2-1; D is unresolved. Trimming took 1 base from V and 0 from J, leaving 7 bases between them. This CDR3 region has 14 residues. CDR1 is DFQATT, CDR2 SNEGSKA, per germline (reference sequence). CDR3 coding DNA: TGCAGTGCTAGAGGGCAGAGCTCCTACAATGAGCAGTTCTTC. It is translated as CSARGQSSYNEQFF.

This clonotype occurred a few times. V usage is TRBV11-2 and J usage is TRBJ1-4; no clear D gene. The CDR3 loop spans 13 amino acids. CDR1 and CDR2 from the germline V gene are SGHAT and FQNNGV. V was cut by 7 bases and J by 12 bases, with 18 bases left in between. CDR3 amino acids: CASNQESAGELFF. DNA for the CDR3: TGTGCCAGCAACCAGGAGTCGGCCGGGGAACTGTTTTTT.